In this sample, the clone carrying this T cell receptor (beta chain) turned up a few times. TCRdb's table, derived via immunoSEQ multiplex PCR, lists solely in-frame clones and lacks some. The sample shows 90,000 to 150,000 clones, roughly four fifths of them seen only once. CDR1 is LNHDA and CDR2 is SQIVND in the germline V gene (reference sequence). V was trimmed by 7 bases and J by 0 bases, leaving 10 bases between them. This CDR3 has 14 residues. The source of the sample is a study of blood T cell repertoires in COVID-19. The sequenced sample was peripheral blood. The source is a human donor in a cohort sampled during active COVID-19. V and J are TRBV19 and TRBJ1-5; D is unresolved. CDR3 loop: CASTSDISNQPQHF. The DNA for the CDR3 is TGTGCCAGTACCTCCGACATTAGCAATCAGCCCCAGCATTTT. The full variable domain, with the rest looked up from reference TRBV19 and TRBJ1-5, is DGGITQSPKYLFRKEGQNVTLSCEQNLNHDAMYWYRQDPGQGLRLIYYSQIVNDFQKGDIAEGYSVSREKKESFPLTVTSAQKNPTAFYLCASTSDISNQPQHFGDGTRLSIL.